This TCR beta chain was captured by sequencing in a study of vaccination effects on CD4 cells after COVID-19. Findings of the study overall: Whether induced by infection or by vaccine, clones showed marked clonal contraction late after vaccination.

At the end of less than 12 days of culture, CD4+ T cells were isolated. All study participants received two doses of BNT162b2 or mRNA-1273 vaccine. Cultures received IL-2 medium that replaced half the medium on days 3 and 7. CDR1 and CDR2 from the germline V gene are GTSNPN and SVGIG (reference sequence). This CDR3 has 15 residues. V lost 1 base and J lost 5, with 14 bases in between. Profiling relied on immunoSEQ multiplex PCR, and the TCRdb table lists in-frame clones only, not all of them. The table lists around 66,000 clones, roughly 74% of them singletons. Regarding this clone: Antigen: not known.

The genes are TRBV30 and TRBJ1-4; no clear D. This TCR was recovered from a human donor who received a COVID-19 vaccine. This specimen was CD4+ T cells from PBMCs cultured without peptide, taken after COVID-19 vaccination. The chain's CDR3 is CAWSARRARNEKLFF. Here the CDR3 DNA reads TGTGCCTGGAGTGCCCGCCGGGCAAGGAATGAAAAACTGTTTTTT.